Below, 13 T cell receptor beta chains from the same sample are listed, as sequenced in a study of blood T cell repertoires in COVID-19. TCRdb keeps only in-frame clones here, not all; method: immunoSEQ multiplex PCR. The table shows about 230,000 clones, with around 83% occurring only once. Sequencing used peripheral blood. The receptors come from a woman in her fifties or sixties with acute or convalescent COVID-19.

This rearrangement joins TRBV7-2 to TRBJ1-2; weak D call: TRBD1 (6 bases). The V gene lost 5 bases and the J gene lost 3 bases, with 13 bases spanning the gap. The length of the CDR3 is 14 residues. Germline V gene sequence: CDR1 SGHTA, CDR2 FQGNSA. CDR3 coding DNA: TGTGCCAGCAGCGTCACAGGGATCGACTATGGCTACACCTTC. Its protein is CASSVTGIDYGYTF.

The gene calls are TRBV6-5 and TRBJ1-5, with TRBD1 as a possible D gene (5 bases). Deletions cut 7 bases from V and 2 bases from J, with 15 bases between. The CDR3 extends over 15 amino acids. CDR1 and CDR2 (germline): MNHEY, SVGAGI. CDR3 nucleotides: TGTGCCAGCACCACCCTGCCCAGGGGCAATCAGCCCCAGCATTTT. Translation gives CASTTLPRGNQPQHF.

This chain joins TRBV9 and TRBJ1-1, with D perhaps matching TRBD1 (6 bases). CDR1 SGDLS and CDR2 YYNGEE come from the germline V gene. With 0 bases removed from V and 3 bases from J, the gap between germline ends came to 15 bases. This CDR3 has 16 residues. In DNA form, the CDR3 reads TGTGCCAGCAGCGTAGCTGGGGGGGGCTACGACACTGAAGCTTTCTTT. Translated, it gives CASSVAGGGYDTEAFF.

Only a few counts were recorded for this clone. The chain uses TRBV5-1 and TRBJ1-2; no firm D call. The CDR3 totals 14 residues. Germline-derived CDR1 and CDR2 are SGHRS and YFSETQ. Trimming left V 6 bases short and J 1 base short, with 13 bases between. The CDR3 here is CASKLTPYNYGYTF. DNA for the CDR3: TGCGCCAGCAAGCTAACGCCCTATAACTATGGCTACACCTTC.

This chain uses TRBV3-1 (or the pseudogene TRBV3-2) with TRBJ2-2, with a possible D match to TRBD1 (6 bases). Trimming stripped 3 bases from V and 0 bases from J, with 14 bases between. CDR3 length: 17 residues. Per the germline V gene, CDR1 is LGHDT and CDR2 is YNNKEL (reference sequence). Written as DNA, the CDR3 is TGTGCCAGCAGCCAGGATCGGGACACGACGAACACCGGGGAGCTGTTTTTT. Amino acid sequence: CASSQDRDTTNTGELFF.

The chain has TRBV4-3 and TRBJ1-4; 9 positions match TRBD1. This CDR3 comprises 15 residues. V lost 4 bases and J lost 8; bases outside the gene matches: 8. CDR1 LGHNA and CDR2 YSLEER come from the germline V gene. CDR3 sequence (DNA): TGCGCCAGCAGCCGCTTACAGGGGGCTGAGGAAAAACTGTTTTTT. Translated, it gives CASSRLQGAEEKLFF.

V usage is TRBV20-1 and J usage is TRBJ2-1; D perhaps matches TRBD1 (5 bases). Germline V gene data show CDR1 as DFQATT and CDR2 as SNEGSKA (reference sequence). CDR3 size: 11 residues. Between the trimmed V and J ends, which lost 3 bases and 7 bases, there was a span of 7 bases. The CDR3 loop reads CSASGHNEQFF. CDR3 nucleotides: TGCAGTGCTAGCGGACATAATGAGCAGTTCTTC.

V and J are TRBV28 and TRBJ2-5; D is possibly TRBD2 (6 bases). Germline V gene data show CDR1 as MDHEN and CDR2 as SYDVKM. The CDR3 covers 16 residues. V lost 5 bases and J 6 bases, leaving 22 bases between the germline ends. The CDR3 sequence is CASSLWGVSGFQTQYF. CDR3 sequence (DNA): TGTGCCAGCAGTCTCTGGGGGGTCTCGGGATTCCAGACCCAGTACTTC.

CDR3 coding DNA: TGTGCCAGCAGTCCCGGGGGGGGGCGTCATACTGAAGCTTTCTTT. The encoded protein is CASSPGGGRHTEAFF. The chain has TRBV6-5 and TRBJ1-1; a possible D gene is TRBD1 (6 bases). Germline assignment: CDR1 MNHEY and CDR2 SVGAGI. V was trimmed by 5 bases and J by 5 bases, leaving 18 bases between them. This CDR3 has 15 amino acids.

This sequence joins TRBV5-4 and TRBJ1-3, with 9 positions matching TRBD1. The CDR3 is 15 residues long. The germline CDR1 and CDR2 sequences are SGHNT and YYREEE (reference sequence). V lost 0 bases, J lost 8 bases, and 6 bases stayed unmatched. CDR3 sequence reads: CASSLGTGVLDTIYF. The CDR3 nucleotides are TGTGCCAGCAGCTTGGGGACAGGGGTTTTAGACACCATATATTTT.

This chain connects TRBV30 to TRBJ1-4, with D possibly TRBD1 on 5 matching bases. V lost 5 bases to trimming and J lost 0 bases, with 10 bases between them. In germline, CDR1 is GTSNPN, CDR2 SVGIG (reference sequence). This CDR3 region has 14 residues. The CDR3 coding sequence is TGTGCCTGGGCCTTGGGGCCAACTAATGAAAAACTGTTTTTT. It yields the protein CAWALGPTNEKLFF.

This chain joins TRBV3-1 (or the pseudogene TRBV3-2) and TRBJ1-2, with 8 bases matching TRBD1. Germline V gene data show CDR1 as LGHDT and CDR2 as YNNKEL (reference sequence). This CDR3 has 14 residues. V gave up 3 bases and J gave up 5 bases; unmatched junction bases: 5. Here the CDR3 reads CASSHLTGEYGYTF. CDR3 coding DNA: TGTGCCAGCAGCCACCTGACAGGGGAGTATGGCTACACCTTC.

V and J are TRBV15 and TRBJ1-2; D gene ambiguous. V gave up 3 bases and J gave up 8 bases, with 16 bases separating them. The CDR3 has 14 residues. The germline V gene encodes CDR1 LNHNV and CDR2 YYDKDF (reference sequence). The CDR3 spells CATSRRAALEGYTF. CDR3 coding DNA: TGTGCCACCAGCAGGAGGGCGGCCTTGGAGGGCTACACCTTC. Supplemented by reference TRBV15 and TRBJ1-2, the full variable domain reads DAMVIQNPRYQVTQFGKPVTLSCSQTLNHNVMYWYQQKSSQAPKLLFHYYDKDFNNEADTPDNFQSRRPNTSFCFLDIRSPGLGDTAMYLCATSRRAALEGYTFGSGTRLTVV.